The next 9 T cell receptor beta chains were all read from a single sample in a study of shared clonotypes between healthy human individuals. Here immunoSEQ multiplex PCR was the method, and the copy in TCRdb shows in-frame clones only, minus some. The table has 2 million to 2.5 million clones, 85% to 95% seen once; the top ten hold 0.35% to 0.45%. Source material: naive CD4+ T cells from PBMCs. Sample subset: CD45RA+ positively selected. The receptors were sampled from a man between 18 and 29 years old in good health. Some clones in this sample may be carry-over from other donors' samples.

This clone was observed a single time. J is TRBJ2-1 and V is TRBV7-9; D is perhaps TRBD1 (5 bases). This CDR3 spans 14 amino acids. The V gene lost 3 bases and the J gene lost 1 base, with 7 bases spanning the gap. CDR1 and CDR2 from the germline V gene are SEHNR and FQNEAQ (reference sequence). The CDR3: CASSLGLSYNEQFF. As DNA, the CDR3 is TGTGCCAGCAGCTTGGGGCTGTCCTACAATGAGCAGTTCTTC.

The table lists this clone with a few counts. The rearrangement links TRBV7-6 to TRBJ1-5; D uncertain. V was clipped by 6 bases and J by 5 bases, with 11 bases between them. This CDR3 is built from 13 residues. From germline, CDR1 is SGHVS and CDR2 FNYEAQ. This chain's CDR3 is CASSRNGDQPQHF. The CDR3 nucleotides are TGTGCCAGCAGTCGAAATGGCGATCAGCCCCAGCATTTT.

V gene TRBV2 combines with J gene TRBJ2-3; TRBD1 matches 8 bases. Unmatched junction bases numbered 10, after V lost 10 bases and J lost 4 bases. Germline CDR1 SNHLY, CDR2 FYNNEI. This CDR3 region has 14 residues. The CDR3 here is CANYKGRGPDTQYF. The DNA of the CDR3 is TGTGCCAACTACAAGGGCAGGGGGCCAGATACGCAGTATTTT.

As to this clone: The sample has other DNA sequences that encode this CDR3 too. The CDR3 here is CASSPLAGAYNEQFF. For the CDR3, the DNA is TGTGCCAGCTCACCACTAGCGGGAGCCTACAATGAGCAGTTCTTC. This chain uses TRBV18 with TRBJ2-1; 9 positions agree with TRBD2. The CDR3 length is 15 residues. Germline V gene data show CDR1 as KGHSH and CDR2 as LQKENI. Trimming at V came to 1 base and at J to 2 bases, leaving 0 bases not matched to a gene.

The J gene is TRBJ2-5, the V gene TRBV28; the match to TRBD2 covers 12 bases. CDR1 is MDHEN and CDR2 is SYDVKM in the germline V gene. The CDR3 runs 16 residues. J lost 4 bases, V lost 7 bases, and 10 bases had no gene match. CDR3 loop: CASTKMTSGRGETQYF. The DNA of the CDR3 is TGTGCCAGCACTAAAATGACTAGCGGGAGAGGAGAGACCCAGTACTTC.

This sequence joins TRBV27 and TRBJ1-2; D remains ambiguous. Trimming shortened V by 5 bases and J by 5 bases, and 15 bases separated the two germline ends. The CDR3 is 14 residues long. In germline, CDR1 is MNHEY, CDR2 SMNVEV (reference sequence). CDR3 DNA sequence: TGTGCCAGCAGTCGGCCAGGCGAGTTATATGGCTACACCTTC. Protein: CASSRPGELYGYTF.

To note about this clone: The sample carries other DNA sequences with the same CDR3. The chain carries TRBV28 and TRBJ2-1, with TRBD2 as a possible D gene (5 bases). Deletions cut 2 bases from V and 6 bases from J, with 11 bases between. The CDR3 spans 14 residues. Germline loops: CDR1 MDHEN, CDR2 SYDVKM. CDR3 sequence: CASSLAGAVNEQFF. The DNA of the CDR3 is TGTGCCAGCAGTTTAGCGGGTGCGGTCAATGAGCAGTTCTTC.

V usage is TRBV6-5 and J usage is TRBJ1-4, with D perhaps TRBD1 (6 bases). CDR3 length: 15 residues. Trimming took off 6 bases at V and 3 bases at J, with 14 bases between the two ends. Germline assignment: CDR1 MNHEY and CDR2 SVGAGI. The CDR3 DNA is TGTGCCAGCAGACTTCGAGGGGGACCTAATGAAAAACTGTTTTTT. Protein: CASRLRGGPNEKLFF.

The chain has TRBV27 and TRBJ1-5, with no clear D. The germline gives CDR1 MNHEY, CDR2 SMNVEV (reference sequence). The CDR3 spans 13 residues. The germline V and J ends were trimmed by 7 bases and 4 bases, with 11 bases remaining between them. The CDR3 DNA is TGTGCCAGCAACGGGTGGCAAAATCAGCCCCAGCATTTT. Translating gives CASNGWQNQPQHF.